The present TCR beta chain was sequenced within a study of blood T cells in healthy people across ages. Then a second PCR, running about 7 to 11 cycles, was carried out with a sample-barcoded 5' primer and a J-beta primer mix. Each CDR3 protein gets one entry after TCRdb re-called the 5' RACE reads with MiXCR. The repertoire includes roughly 800,000 distinct CDR3 sequences, roughly 25% of them detected once, and about 2.9% sits in the top ten. This CDR3 contains 14 residues. CDR1 and CDR2 (germline): SGHRS, YFSETQ. V dropped 7 bases and J dropped 7 bases, with 20 bases sitting between them. The sample was also linked to a second study, of T cells of mothers and their children.

This sequence originates from a boy aged 5-17 years in good health. This chain connects TRBV5-1 to TRBJ1-2; tentatively, D is TRBD1 (5 bases). Sequencing was done on a sample of blood. The CDR3 protein is CASSRDGEALGYTF. The CDR3 DNA reads as TGCGCCAGCTCAAGGGACGGGGAGGCACTTGGCTACACCTTC. Full variable domain (rest looked up from reference TRBV5-1 and TRBJ1-2): KAGVTQTPRYLIKTRGQQVTLSCSPISGHRSVSWYQQTPGQGLQFLFEYFSETQRNKGNFPGRFSGRQFSNSRSEMNVSTLELGDSALYLCASSRDGEALGYTFGSGTRLTVV.